What follows are 31 T cell receptor beta chains derived from one specimen sequenced in a study of blood T cell repertoires in COVID-19. The assay was immunoSEQ multiplex PCR, and TCRdb's table has in-frame clones only and misses some. This table has under 250,000 clones, 88% appearing once. The source material was peripheral blood. These receptors were collected from an elderly man with acute or convalescent COVID-19.

The rearrangement joins TRBV5-1 to TRBJ2-5; a weak D match, TRBD1 (6 bases). V was shortened by 2 bases and J by 0 bases, with 11 bases between the two germline ends. Looked up from germline, CDR1 is SGHRS and CDR2 is YFSETQ. This CDR3 comprises 15 residues. The CDR3 bases are TGCGCCAGCAGCTTTAGTACAGGGAACCAAGAGACCCAGTACTTC. Amino acids: CASSFSTGNQETQYF. The whole variable domain, filled in from reference TRBV5-1 and TRBJ2-5, reads KAGVTQTPRYLIKTRGQQVTLSCSPISGHRSVSWYQQTPGQGLQFLFEYFSETQRNKGNFPGRFSGRQFSNSRSEMNVSTLELGDSALYLCASSFSTGNQETQYFGPGTRLLVL.

This sequence joins TRBV19 and TRBJ1-1; D perhaps matches TRBD1 (5 bases). V shed 3 bases and J shed 5 bases, with 13 bases lying between them. The germline CDR1 and CDR2 sequences are LNHDA and SQIVND (reference sequence). There are 14 residues in the CDR3. This CDR3 is CASSIRRVETEAFF. CDR3 coding DNA: TGTGCCAGTAGTATCCGCAGGGTGGAAACTGAAGCTTTCTTT.

Written as DNA, the CDR3 is TGTGCCAGCAGTTTAAACAGGTATAAGTATTTT. Protein sequence: CASSLNRYKYF. The chain has TRBV28 and TRBJ2-3; TRBD1 might be the D (5 bases). From germline, CDR1 is MDHEN and CDR2 SYDVKM. The length of the CDR3 is 11 residues. The V end was cut by 2 bases, the J end by 13 bases, with 10 bases between.

This clone has only one observation. The genes are TRBV9 and TRBJ2-3, with no clear D. The CDR3 contains 16 residues. Germline V gene sequence: CDR1 SGDLS, CDR2 YYNGEE. Trimming took 4 bases from V and 0 from J, leaving 15 bases between them. This CDR3 is CASSPRRGASTDTQYF. The CDR3 region has the DNA TGTGCCAGCAGCCCCCGAAGAGGTGCTAGCACAGATACGCAGTATTTT. Filled out from reference TRBV9 and TRBJ2-3, the complete variable domain reads DSGVTQTPKHLITATGQRVTLRCSPRSGDLSVYWYQQSLDQGLQFLIQYYNGEERAKGNILERFSAQQFPDLHSELNLSSLELGDSALYFCASSPRRGASTDTQYFGPGTRLTVL.

The genes are TRBV9 and TRBJ2-2; perhaps TRBD2 as D (5 bases). From germline, CDR1 is SGDLS and CDR2 YYNGEE. This CDR3 has 15 amino acids. V lost 0 bases and J 7 bases, leaving 13 bases between the germline ends. CDR3 residues: CASSVGVEGNGELFF. The DNA for the CDR3 is TGTGCCAGCAGCGTAGGGGTAGAGGGCAACGGGGAGCTGTTTTTT. The variable domain in full, completed from reference TRBV9 and TRBJ2-2, reads DSGVTQTPKHLITATGQRVTLRCSPRSGDLSVYWYQQSLDQGLQFLIQYYNGEERAKGNILERFSAQQFPDLHSELNLSSLELGDSALYFCASSVGVEGNGELFFGEGSRLTVL.

The CDR3 spells CSVFRLMNTEAFF. The CDR3 nucleotides read TGCAGCGTTTTTAGACTGATGAACACTGAAGCTTTCTTT. The V and J genes are TRBV29-1 and TRBJ1-1; D is unclear. The CDR3 runs 13 residues. V lost 5 bases and J 0 bases, leaving 10 bases between the germline ends. The V gene's germline CDR1 is SQVTM and CDR2 ANQGSEA.

The genes are TRBV7-9 and TRBJ1-1; D is unresolved. CDR1 is SEHNR and CDR2 is FQNEAQ in the germline V gene (reference sequence). The CDR3 consists of 11 residues. Trimming took 3 bases from V and 7 from J, leaving 6 bases between them. The DNA of the CDR3 is TGTGCCAGCAGCTTTGGGCTTGAAGCTTTCTTT. This sequence encodes CASSFGLEAFF.

The chain has TRBV11-3 and TRBJ2-1; 9 bases agree with TRBD2. The V gene's germline CDR1 is SGHNT and CDR2 YENEEA. The J segment lost 7 bases and the V segment lost 5 bases, leaving 9 bases of the junction unmatched. The CDR3 contains 15 residues. CDR3 residues: CASSIRASGTNEQFF. DNA of the CDR3: TGTGCCAGCAGCATAAGGGCTAGCGGGACGAATGAGCAGTTCTTC.

CDR3 nucleotide sequence: TGTGCCAGCAGCTTAGAGCTCGAGCTTCAGCCCCAGCATTTT. Translated: CASSLELELQPQHF. V usage is TRBV7-2 and J usage is TRBJ1-5; no clear D gene. CDR3 length: 14 amino acids. Looked up from germline, CDR1 is SGHTA and CDR2 is FQGNSA. The V gene lost 1 base and the J gene lost 6 bases, with 10 bases spanning the gap.

The genes are TRBV7-9 and TRBJ1-1; no firm D call. The CDR3 is 13 residues long. CDR1 is SEHNR and CDR2 is FQNEAQ in the germline V gene (reference sequence). V dropped 10 bases and J dropped 0 bases, with 12 bases sitting between them. The CDR3 spells CATKLPVNTEAFF. DNA of the CDR3: TGTGCCACCAAATTGCCAGTGAACACTGAAGCTTTCTTT.

In this sample, this clone turned up once. The genes are TRBV6-5 and TRBJ2-5, with 7 bases fitting TRBD2. CDR3 length: 15 residues. Looked up from germline, CDR1 is MNHEY and CDR2 is SVGAGI. J lost 4 bases, V lost 7 bases, and 12 bases had no gene match. This chain's CDR3 is CASTYGGGARETQYF. CDR3 bases: TGTGCCAGCACCTACGGGGGAGGGGCTCGAGAGACCCAGTACTTC.

This clone was detected only a few times. This chain uses TRBV12-3 or TRBV12-4 with TRBJ1-1; D is uncertain. V lost 7 bases and J 4 bases, leaving 13 bases between the germline ends. This CDR3 is built from 13 residues. In DNA form, the CDR3 reads TGTGCCAGCACCCCCCGGAGTGGCACTGAAGCTTTCTTT. This translates into CASTPRSGTEAFF.

V and J are TRBV10-1 and TRBJ2-5; TRBD2 might be the D (6 bases). There are 12 residues in the CDR3. Trimming stripped 5 bases from V and 4 bases from J, with 8 bases between. Looked up from germline, CDR1 is WNHNN and CDR2 is SYGVQD (reference sequence). DNA of the CDR3: TGCGCCAGCAGTAACGGGGGAGAGACCCAGTACTTC. Residues: CASSNGGETQYF.

The chain uses TRBV19 and TRBJ2-2; 11 bases align to TRBD2. Germline V CDR1 and CDR2: LNHDA, SQIVND (reference sequence). The CDR3 sequence is 16 residues long. V lost 5 bases, J lost 10 bases, and 12 bases stayed unmatched. CDR3 bases: TGTGCCAGTAGTGTGACTAGCGGGACCCACTTCGAGGAGCTGTTTTTT. Amino acids: CASSVTSGTHFEELFF.

The chain carries TRBV19 and TRBJ2-5; D gene ambiguous. The CDR3 is 14 residues long. Trimming took off 4 bases at V and 4 bases at J, with 13 bases between the two ends. Germline V lookup: CDR1 LNHDA, CDR2 SQIVND (reference sequence). This CDR3 reads CASSKTPARETQYF. CDR3 DNA sequence: TGTGCCAGTAGTAAAACCCCCGCGAGAGAGACCCAGTACTTC.

The CDR3 here is CASSLDQTGAYEQYF. CDR3 DNA sequence: TGTGCCAGCAGCTTAGACCAGACAGGAGCCTACGAGCAGTACTTC. J is TRBJ2-7 and V is TRBV7-2; tentative D call: TRBD1 (6 bases). Looked up from germline, CDR1 is SGHTA and CDR2 is FQGNSA. There are 15 residues in the CDR3. Trimming removed 1 base from V and 2 bases from J, with 12 bases in between.

The chain recombines TRBV5-6 with TRBJ1-6, with D maybe TRBD1 (6 bases). Germline lookup yields CDR1 SGHDT and CDR2 YYEEEE. Trimming cost V 2 bases and J 4 bases, with 7 bases left between them. CDR3 size: 14 residues. The CDR3 sequence is CASSLGGYNSPLHF. The CDR3 DNA is TGTGCCAGCAGCTTAGGGGGATATAATTCACCCCTCCACTTT.

The V call is TRBV6-6, the J call TRBJ2-2; 10 positions match TRBD2. The V segment lost 4 bases and the J segment 7 bases; nucleotides outside the gene matches: 9. CDR1 is MNHNY and CDR2 is SVGAGI in the germline V gene (reference sequence). The CDR3 extends over 16 amino acids. CDR3 in DNA: TGTGCCAGCAGTTCTTTAGCGGGGGGAGTTGGCGGGGAGCTGTTTTTT. Translated, it gives CASSSLAGGVGGELFF.

This chain uses TRBV5-5 with TRBJ1-5; D gene ambiguous. Deletions cut 1 base from V and 7 bases from J, with 12 bases between. The germline V gene has CDR1 SGHKS and CDR2 YYEKEE (reference sequence). The CDR3 is made up of 14 amino acids. The CDR3 reads CASSLLHTKQPQHF. The CDR3 coding sequence is TGTGCCAGCAGCTTGCTCCATACAAAACAGCCCCAGCATTTT.

The rearrangement uses TRBV19 and TRBJ1-1; 9 bases match TRBD1. This CDR3 contains 16 residues. In germline, CDR1 is LNHDA, CDR2 SQIVND (reference sequence). V shed 2 bases and J 1 base; nucleotides not matched to a gene: 5. CDR3 in DNA: TGTGCCAGTAGTATAACAGGGGGCGGAGGGAACACTGAAGCTTTCTTT. Translation: CASSITGGGGNTEAFF.

This chain links TRBV28 with TRBJ2-7; 10 nucleotides match TRBD2. Germline V gene lookup returns CDR1 MDHEN and CDR2 SYDVKM. V was pared by 6 bases and J by 2 bases, with 4 bases of the junction left unmatched. This CDR3 has 14 amino acids. The CDR3 coding sequence is TGTGCCAGCAGAGCTAGCGGGAGAGCCTACGAGCAGTACTTC. Protein: CASRASGRAYEQYF.

This clone was seen just once. The chain uses TRBV10-1 and TRBJ1-1, with 7 bases lining up with TRBD1. The V and J ends lost 2 bases and 3 bases, in that order; junction bases with no gene match: 9. The germline V gene has CDR1 WNHNN and CDR2 SYGVQD (reference sequence). The CDR3 loop spans 16 amino acids. CDR3 in DNA: TGCGCCAGCAGTGAGAGGTGGGACAGATTGTACACTGAAGCTTTCTTT. Translated, it gives CASSERWDRLYTEAFF.

This clone has just one count. This chain uses TRBV7-3 with TRBJ1-2, with 9 positions matching TRBD1. V trimming: 5 bases; J trimming: 0 bases; junction bases outside the gene matches: 7. Per germline, CDR1 SGHTA and CDR2 FQGTGA. This CDR3 is 16 amino acids long. In DNA form, the CDR3 reads TGTGCCAGCAGCCCCACTGGACAGGGGACTAACTATGGCTACACCTTC. It yields the protein CASSPTGQGTNYGYTF.

V usage is TRBV18 and J usage is TRBJ2-1; D might be TRBD2 (5 bases). Germline assignment: CDR1 KGHSH and CDR2 LQKENI. V lost 0 bases to trimming and J lost 0 bases, with 9 bases between them. This CDR3 comprises 16 residues. CDR3 protein: CASSPPAAGSYNEQFF. In DNA form, the CDR3 reads TGTGCCAGCTCACCACCGGCGGCGGGCTCCTACAATGAGCAGTTCTTC.

A remark on this clone: A junction end diverges from the germline sequence, so it may reflect a read error. The V and J genes are TRBV7-7 and TRBJ2-5; 7 nucleotides align to TRBD2. Germline CDR1 SSHAT, CDR2 FNYEAQ (reference sequence). The CDR3 is 16 amino acids. DNA for the CDR3: TGTGCTAGCAGCTTAGCTCTGGTAGCGGGTAAAGAGACCCAGTACTTC. It specifies CASSLALVAGKETQYF.

V usage is TRBV7-3 and J usage is TRBJ2-3; 8 positions match TRBD2. Germline CDR1 is SGHTA and CDR2 is FQGTGA. V shed 3 bases, J shed 2 bases, and the junction held 7 bases outside the gene matches. The CDR3 is 16 amino acids. The chain's CDR3 is CASSLSAGGSTDTQYF. CDR3 DNA sequence: TGTGCCAGCAGCTTGTCTGCGGGAGGCTCCACAGATACGCAGTATTTT.

A note on this clone: Other DNA sequences in the sample encode the same CDR3. The gene calls are TRBV19 and TRBJ1-5; D possibly corresponds to TRBD1 (5 bases). V lost 5 bases and J 4 bases, leaving 9 bases between the germline ends. Per germline, CDR1 LNHDA and CDR2 SQIVND (reference sequence). The CDR3 is made up of 13 amino acids. CDR3 protein: CASSSQGNQPQHF. Here the CDR3 DNA reads TGTGCCAGTAGTTCTCAGGGAAATCAGCCCCAGCATTTT.

This CDR3 is CASSQDARDLPNEQYF. CDR3 nucleotides: TGCGCCAGCAGCCAAGACGCGCGTGACTTACCCAACGAGCAGTACTTC. The chain employs TRBV4-3 and TRBJ2-7; no firm D call. Trimming pared 0 bases from V and 5 bases from J, leaving 17 bases between. This CDR3 is 16 amino acids long. Per the germline V gene, CDR1 is LGHNA and CDR2 is YSLEER.

V and J are TRBV13 and TRBJ1-2; 10 nucleotides line up with TRBD1. Germline lookup yields CDR1 PRHDT and CDR2 FYEKMQ (reference sequence). Trimming cost V 3 bases and J 6 bases; bases outside gene matches: 4. This CDR3 comprises 14 residues. CDR3 loop: CASSLDRGTHGYTF. DNA for the CDR3: TGTGCCAGCAGCTTGGACAGGGGGACCCATGGCTACACCTTC.

This clone showed up just once. This chain joins TRBV19 and TRBJ2-5, with D perhaps TRBD2 (6 bases). Deletions cut 2 bases from V and 5 bases from J, with 21 bases between. CDR3 length: 17 amino acids. Germline V gene lookup returns CDR1 LNHDA and CDR2 SQIVND (reference sequence). The CDR3 nucleotides read TGTGCCAGTAGTATATTCTGGGACTCACAATTTGGGGAGACCCAGTACTTC. Its translation is CASSIFWDSQFGETQYF.

This chain connects TRBV6-5 to TRBJ1-5; 9 bases fit TRBD1. The CDR3 runs 15 residues. Trimming took 5 bases from V and 4 from J; bases not matched to a gene: 6. CDR1 MNHEY and CDR2 SVGAGI come from the germline V gene. The CDR3 DNA follows: TGTGCCAGCAGTAGTTCCGGGACAGGGAATCAGCCCCAGCATTTT. It is translated as CASSSSGTGNQPQHF.